Below, one T cell receptor (beta chain) is given with its context. Antigen: not known. The sequence runs out 3 residues before the end of the CDR3; the remainder is reconstructed from the germline J gene. CD4+CD25+CD127- Tregs, CD4+CD25- non-Tregs, CD4 and CD8 cells were sorted. The sample originates from a study of Tregs in tolerant kidney transplant recipients. Overall study context: Recipients received nonmyeloablative bone marrow transplants from related graft donors, with transient mixed chimerism.

TCRdb's copy holds only in-frame clones and misses some; the assay was immunoSEQ multiplex PCR. Its listing shows under 55,000 clones. Regarding the study as a whole: Activated donor B cell expansion appeared to reveal the most relevant donor-specific TCRbeta repertoire.

This CDR3 comprises 14 residues. CDR1 and CDR2 from the germline V gene are SGHVS and FNYEAQ. Trimming cost V 5 bases and J 6 bases; bases outside gene matches: 5. The TCR originated in a human donor who received a combined kidney and bone marrow transplant. The rearrangement joins TRBV7-6 to TRBJ2-7, with TRBD1 matching over 12 bases. The source material was CD4+ T cells from blood, sampled before the transplant. CDR3 protein: CASSRGQGAFEQYF. CDR3 bases read: TGTGCCAGCAGCCGGGGACAGGGGGCGTTCGAG.